What follows are 12 T cell receptor beta chains derived from one specimen sequenced in a study of blood T cells in healthy people across ages. Primed by a sample-barcoded 5' primer and a J-beta primer mix, a second PCR proceeded for roughly 6 to 12 cycles. One entry per CDR3 protein, called by TCRdb with MiXCR from the 5' RACE reads. The repertoire has approximately 1.5 million distinct CDR3 sequences, approximately 43% of them found once; the top ten carry roughly 3.7%. Specimen: blood. The receptors shown here come from a woman under 30 in good health.

This clonotype was observed a handful of times. This chain connects TRBV20-1 to TRBJ1-2; the match to TRBD1 covers 11 bases. With 6 bases clipped from V and 6 bases from J, the junction kept 6 bases outside the gene matches. This CDR3 spans 13 amino acids. Germline CDR1 is DFQATT and CDR2 is SNEGSKA (reference sequence). The CDR3 nucleotides are TGCAGTGCAACACCGGGACAGGGGGATGGCTACACCTTC. Protein sequence: CSATPGQGDGYTF.

This clonotype was counted only a few times. The chain combines TRBV20-1 with TRBJ2-3, with D hard to call. This CDR3 is built from 12 residues. Between the trimmed V and J ends, which lost 4 bases and 5 bases, there was a span of 10 bases. Per germline, CDR1 DFQATT and CDR2 SNEGSKA (reference sequence). This CDR3 reads CSATPALDTQYF. Here the CDR3 DNA reads TGCAGTGCTACCCCCGCGTTAGATACGCAGTATTTT.

The V and J genes are TRBV4-1 and TRBJ2-3, with 9 positions matching TRBD1. Germline trimming cut 6 bases from V and 0 bases from J; bases unmatched to any gene: 1. CDR1 is MGHRA and CDR2 is YSYEKL in the germline V gene. The CDR3 is made up of 14 amino acids. The CDR3 DNA follows: TGCGCCAGCAGGGACAGGGGAAGCACAGATACGCAGTATTTT. Translated, it gives CASRDRGSTDTQYF.

This rearrangement joins TRBV6-5 to TRBJ2-3, with 7 bases fitting TRBD2. Germline V gives CDR1 MNHEY, CDR2 SVGAGI. V lost 2 bases and J lost 0; bases outside the gene matches: 2. The CDR3 runs to 15 residues. CDR3 nucleotides: TGTGCCAGCAGTTACAAAGCGGGGAGCACAGATACGCAGTATTTT. Encoded protein: CASSYKAGSTDTQYF.

This chain uses TRBV29-1 with TRBJ1-1; D is perhaps TRBD1 (5 bases). Trimming stripped 5 bases from V and 8 bases from J, with 18 bases between. The CDR3 length is 13 residues. Germline V gene lookup returns CDR1 SQVTM and CDR2 ANQGSEA. CDR3 sequence reads: CSVKETAGHEAFF. The CDR3 DNA is TGCAGCGTTAAGGAAACAGCGGGGCACGAAGCTTTCTTT.

CDR3 in DNA: TGTGCCAGCAGCCCCCGGATAGACAAGACAGAAGCTTTCTTT. The encoded protein is CASSPRIDKTEAFF. The rearrangement joins TRBV28 to TRBJ1-1; D is undetermined. Germline assignment: CDR1 MDHEN and CDR2 SYDVKM. V was cut by 6 bases and J by 8 bases, with 19 bases left in between. There are 14 residues in the CDR3.

The chain couples TRBV7-2 to TRBJ2-6, with D uncertain. Trimming took off 1 base at V and 4 bases at J, with 11 bases between the two ends. Germline CDR1 is SGHTA and CDR2 is FQGNSA. This CDR3 contains 16 residues. The CDR3 coding sequence is TGTGCCAGCAGCTTAGAAAGACGTCCCGGGGCCAACGTCCTGACTTTC. Translated: CASSLERRPGANVLTF.

This clonotype was counted at least ten times. The chain combines TRBV12-5 with TRBJ2-5; D is ambiguous. The CDR3 extends over 14 amino acids. Trimming removed 2 bases from V and 7 bases from J, with 14 bases in between. Germline-derived CDR1 and CDR2 are LGHNT and FRNRAP. Written as DNA, the CDR3 is TGTGCTAGTGGTTTGAGCGCCTTTAGTGGGACCCAGTACTTC. Translated: CASGLSAFSGTQYF.

This clonotype was observed at least ten times. The chain employs TRBV27 and TRBJ1-2; 7 nucleotides align to TRBD1. The germline CDR1 and CDR2 sequences are MNHEY and SMNVEV (reference sequence). V was clipped by 2 bases and J by 2 bases; unmatched bases: 2. The CDR3 is 14 amino acids. CDR3 residues: CASSLTGVNYGYTF. The CDR3 nucleotides read TGTGCCAGCAGTTTAACAGGGGTGAACTATGGCTACACCTTC.

V gene TRBV6-5 combines with J gene TRBJ2-5, with 9 nucleotides matching TRBD2. The CDR3 has 15 residues. Germline lookup yields CDR1 MNHEY and CDR2 SVGAGI. Trimming took 0 bases from V and 2 from J; bases not matched to a gene: 1. The CDR3 DNA is TGTGCCAGCAGTTACTCGCTAGCGGGACAAGAGACCCAGTACTTC. Protein product: CASSYSLAGQETQYF.

V and J are TRBV3-1 and TRBJ1-4, with D uncertain. The V gene lost 1 base and the J gene lost 8 bases, with 14 bases spanning the gap. Germline loops: CDR1 LGHDT, CDR2 YNNKEL (reference sequence). CDR3 length: 15 residues. In DNA form, the CDR3 reads TGTGCCAGCAGCCAAGTCGCGCGCCAACCGGAAAAACTGTTTTTT. It yields the protein CASSQVARQPEKLFF.

The CDR3 region is CASTVVAGGNEQYF. Written as DNA, the CDR3 is TGCGCCAGCACCGTGGTAGCGGGAGGGAATGAGCAGTACTTC. V is TRBV5-1 and J is TRBJ2-5; 11 nucleotides agree with TRBD2. CDR1 is SGHRS and CDR2 is YFSETQ in the germline V gene. The CDR3 runs 14 residues. Germline trimming cut 6 bases from V and 11 bases from J; bases unmatched to any gene: 12.